Listed below are T cell receptor beta chains from one sample, sequenced in a study of blood T cell repertoires in COVID-19. Using immunoSEQ multiplex PCR, the repertoire was profiled, and TCRdb retains in-frame clones only, with some absent. The profile shows 110,000 to 150,000 clones, around 82% of them singletons. The specimen was peripheral blood. Receptors were obtained from a human donor in a cohort sampled during active COVID-19. The CDR3 runs from the conserved cysteine through the conserved F or W. Each record gives: J gene, clone size, D gene, V gene, CDR3 protein, CDR3 DNA. A D gene is named only where the DNA matches it firmly. Expanded clones are given a class, and other clones once, few, many or no size at all.

j_call: TRBJ2-1; clone_size: once; d_call: TRBD2; v_call: TRBV12-5; cdr3_aa: CASGPGRALHSYNEQFF; cdr3_nt: TGTGCTAGTGGTCCCGGGAGGGCGCTGCACTCCTACAATGAGCAGTTCTTC
j_call: TRBJ2-5; clone_size: NA; d_call: TRBD1; v_call: TRBV11-3; cdr3_aa: CASSFTGGTGTGRRETQYF; cdr3_nt: TGTGCCAGCAGCTTCACTGGAGGGACCGGGACAGGGAGGCGGGAGACCCAGTACTTC
j_call: TRBJ1-1; clone_size: NA; d_call: NA; v_call: TRBV7-2; cdr3_aa: CASSPPRSNTEAFF; cdr3_nt: TGTGCCAGCAGCCCTCCTAGAAGCAACACTGAAGCTTTCTTT
j_call: TRBJ2-7; clone_size: NA; d_call: NA; v_call: TRBV7-2; cdr3_aa: CASSFTGIAYEQYF; cdr3_nt: TGTGCCAGCAGCTTCACGGGGATCGCCTACGAGCAGTACTTC
j_call: TRBJ2-2; clone_size: NA; d_call: TRBD1; v_call: TRBV6-6; cdr3_aa: CASSTPGQSTGELFF; cdr3_nt: TGTGCCAGCAGCACCCCGGGACAGAGCACCGGGGAGCTGTTTTTT
j_call: TRBJ2-3; clone_size: few; d_call: TRBD2; v_call: TRBV11-3; cdr3_aa: CASSLGLAGVADTQYF; cdr3_nt: TGTGCCAGCAGCTTAGGACTAGCGGGAGTGGCAGATACGCAGTATTTT
j_call: TRBJ1-1; clone_size: NA; d_call: NA; v_call: TRBV7-2; cdr3_aa: CASSLTRGGTEAFF; cdr3_nt: TGTGCCAGCAGCCTCACAAGGGGAGGCACTGAAGCTTTCTTT
j_call: TRBJ2-1; clone_size: NA; d_call: NA; v_call: TRBV6-2/TRBV6-3; cdr3_aa: CASSHLRTTRGEQFF; cdr3_nt: TGTGCCAGCAGTCATCTTAGGACTACTCGGGGTGAGCAGTTCTTC
j_call: TRBJ2-1; clone_size: NA; d_call: TRBD2; v_call: TRBV11-2; cdr3_aa: CASRLSGSSYNEQFF; cdr3_nt: TGTGCCAGCAGGTTAAGCGGGAGCTCCTACAATGAGCAGTTCTTC
j_call: TRBJ1-1; clone_size: NA; d_call: NA; v_call: TRBV2; cdr3_aa: CASSEGAPRGHTEAFF; cdr3_nt: TGTGCCAGCAGTGAAGGGGCCCCTAGAGGGCACACTGAAGCTTTCTTT
j_call: TRBJ1-1; clone_size: NA; d_call: NA; v_call: TRBV10-3; cdr3_aa: CAIRQEDTEAFF; cdr3_nt: TGTGCCATCCGACAGGAAGACACTGAAGCTTTCTTT
j_call: TRBJ2-5; clone_size: NA; d_call: NA; v_call: TRBV12-5; cdr3_aa: CASGLVLAGLETQYF; cdr3_nt: TGTGCTAGTGGTTTGGTACTTGCAGGGTTGGAGACCCAGTACTTC
j_call: TRBJ1-4; clone_size: NA; d_call: TRBD1; v_call: TRBV4-3; cdr3_aa: CASSQDRINEKLFF; cdr3_nt: TGCGCCAGCAGCCAGGACAGGATTAATGAAAAACTGTTTTTT
j_call: TRBJ2-4; clone_size: few; d_call: NA; v_call: TRBV4-3; cdr3_aa: CASSQDKSGNNIQYF; cdr3_nt: TGCGCCAGCAGCCAAGATAAGTCAGGGAACAACATTCAGTACTTC
j_call: TRBJ1-4; clone_size: NA; d_call: NA; v_call: TRBV11-3; cdr3_aa: CASSPGQHHEKLFF; cdr3_nt: TGTGCCAGCAGCCCGGGACAACACCATGAAAAACTGTTTTTT
j_call: TRBJ1-1; clone_size: NA; d_call: NA; v_call: TRBV29-1; cdr3_aa: CSVNPGPLTGNTEAFF; cdr3_nt: TGCAGCGTTAACCCAGGGCCCTTGACAGGGAACACTGAAGCTTTCTTT
j_call: TRBJ2-3; clone_size: NA; d_call: NA; v_call: TRBV30; cdr3_aa: CAWRASSADTQYF; cdr3_nt: TGTGCCTGGAGAGCGTCCTCCGCGGATACGCAGTATTTT
j_call: TRBJ2-7; clone_size: NA; d_call: NA; v_call: TRBV11-3; cdr3_aa: CASKDGSGEQYF; cdr3_nt: TGTGCCAGCAAGGACGGTTCGGGAGAGCAGTACTTC
j_call: TRBJ2-7; clone_size: NA; d_call: NA; v_call: TRBV11-2; cdr3_aa: CASSLLAEASIEQYF; cdr3_nt: TGTGCCAGCAGCCTTTTGGCTGAGGCCTCCATAGAGCAGTACTTC
j_call: TRBJ2-5; clone_size: NA; d_call: TRBD1; v_call: TRBV11-3; cdr3_aa: CASNIQGGPQETQYF; cdr3_nt: TGTGCCAGCAATATACAGGGGGGCCCCCAAGAGACCCAGTACTTC
j_call: TRBJ1-1; clone_size: once; d_call: TRBD1; v_call: TRBV3-1/TRBV3-2; cdr3_aa: CASSRNRGLTEAFF; cdr3_nt: TGTGCCAGCAGCCGAAACAGGGGGCTCACTGAAGCTTTCTTT
j_call: TRBJ2-7; clone_size: NA; d_call: TRBD1; v_call: TRBV15; cdr3_aa: CATSVDRGREQYF; cdr3_nt: TGTGCCACCAGCGTAGACAGGGGGCGCGAGCAGTACTTC
j_call: TRBJ2-3; clone_size: NA; d_call: NA; v_call: TRBV6-5; cdr3_aa: CASSLDRPDTQYF; cdr3_nt: TGTGCCAGCAGCCTGGACAGACCAGATACGCAGTATTTT
j_call: TRBJ1-1; clone_size: NA; d_call: NA; v_call: TRBV7-9; cdr3_aa: CASSLSGNTEAFF; cdr3_nt: TGTGCCAGCAGCTTGTCAGGAAACACTGAAGCTTTCTTT
j_call: TRBJ1-1; clone_size: NA; d_call: TRBD1; v_call: TRBV7-9; cdr3_aa: CASSPGQGAGTVAFF; cdr3_nt: TGTGCCAGCAGCCCGGGACAGGGGGCCGGAACGGTAGCTTTCTTT
j_call: TRBJ1-3; clone_size: NA; d_call: NA; v_call: TRBV3-1/TRBV3-2; cdr3_aa: CASSQGGGRSGNTIYF; cdr3_nt: TGTGCCAGCAGCCAAGGGGGGGGTAGGTCCGGAAACACCATATATTTT
j_call: TRBJ1-3; clone_size: NA; d_call: NA; v_call: TRBV12-3/TRBV12-4; cdr3_aa: CASSTTGNTIYF; cdr3_nt: TGTGCCAGCAGCACTACTGGAAACACCATATATTTT
j_call: TRBJ1-2; clone_size: NA; d_call: TRBD1; v_call: TRBV6-2/TRBV6-3; cdr3_aa: CASSRDRRGYTF; cdr3_nt: TGTGCCAGCAGCCGGGACAGACGAGGCTACACCTTC
j_call: TRBJ2-5; clone_size: NA; d_call: NA; v_call: TRBV5-5; cdr3_aa: CASSLVPVGETQYF; cdr3_nt: TGTGCCAGCAGCTTGGTGCCAGTCGGGGAGACCCAGTACTTC
j_call: TRBJ2-5; clone_size: NA; d_call: TRBD1; v_call: TRBV5-1; cdr3_aa: CASSLGPGGAETQYF; cdr3_nt: TGCGCCAGCAGCTTGGGGCCAGGGGGCGCCGAGACCCAGTACTTC
j_call: TRBJ2-3; clone_size: NA; d_call: NA; v_call: TRBV6-2/TRBV6-3; cdr3_aa: CASSYSRLEDTQYF; cdr3_nt: TGTGCCAGCAGTTATTCCAGACTGGAAGATACGCAGTATTTT
j_call: TRBJ2-6; clone_size: few; d_call: NA; v_call: TRBV19; cdr3_aa: CASSRRPRGGGANVLTF; cdr3_nt: TGTGCCAGTAGCCGCCGACCCAGGGGCGGTGGGGCCAACGTCCTGACTTTC
j_call: TRBJ1-6; clone_size: NA; d_call: NA; v_call: TRBV6-2/TRBV6-3; cdr3_aa: CASSLRPGNSPLHF; cdr3_nt: TGTGCCAGCAGCCTAAGACCGGGTAATTCACCCCTCCACTTT
j_call: TRBJ2-1; clone_size: NA; d_call: NA; v_call: TRBV6-2/TRBV6-3; cdr3_aa: CASSYGSQIAENEQFF; cdr3_nt: TGTGCCAGCAGTTATGGTTCACAAATAGCCGAAAATGAGCAGTTCTTC
j_call: TRBJ1-2; clone_size: NA; d_call: NA; v_call: TRBV6-2/TRBV6-3; cdr3_aa: CASSPEGGPNYGYTF; cdr3_nt: TGTGCCAGCAGCCCTGAGGGGGGGCCTAACTATGGCTACACCTTC
j_call: TRBJ1-2; clone_size: NA; d_call: NA; v_call: TRBV7-9; cdr3_aa: CASSLEGRDGYTF; cdr3_nt: TGTGCCAGCAGCTTAGAGGGGCGCGATGGCTACACCTTC
j_call: TRBJ1-1; clone_size: few; d_call: NA; v_call: TRBV5-1; cdr3_aa: CASSGGKMNTEAFF; cdr3_nt: TGCGCCAGCAGTGGAGGGAAAATGAACACTGAAGCTTTCTTT
j_call: TRBJ2-5; clone_size: NA; d_call: NA; v_call: TRBV18; cdr3_aa: CASSPLRSRVEETQYF; cdr3_nt: TGTGCCAGCTCACCCCTCCGAAGCAGGGTGGAAGAGACCCAGTACTTC
j_call: TRBJ1-1; clone_size: NA; d_call: NA; v_call: TRBV2; cdr3_aa: CASTMEGSSAEAFF; cdr3_nt: TGTGCCAGCACCATGGAGGGTTCTTCGGCTGAAGCTTTCTTT
j_call: TRBJ1-2; clone_size: few; d_call: TRBD1; v_call: TRBV5-6; cdr3_aa: CASSLASRQGYYGYTF; cdr3_nt: TGTGCCAGCAGCTTGGCATCGAGACAGGGATACTATGGCTACACCTTC
j_call: TRBJ2-7; clone_size: NA; d_call: NA; v_call: TRBV19; cdr3_aa: CASSIVSGVEQYF; cdr3_nt: TGTGCCAGTAGTATAGTCTCAGGGGTCGAGCAGTACTTC
j_call: TRBJ2-2; clone_size: NA; d_call: TRBD2; v_call: TRBV7-8; cdr3_aa: CASSLVRLAGALPRSGELFF; cdr3_nt: TGTGCCAGCAGCTTAGTCCGGCTAGCGGGAGCCCTTCCTAGATCCGGGGAGCTGTTTTTT
j_call: TRBJ2-4; clone_size: NA; d_call: NA; v_call: TRBV11-1; cdr3_aa: CASSLGRLAKNIQYF; cdr3_nt: TGTGCCAGCAGCTTAGGGAGGTTAGCCAAAAACATTCAGTACTTC
j_call: TRBJ2-5; clone_size: NA; d_call: NA; v_call: TRBV5-4; cdr3_aa: CASSLLRATTETQYF; cdr3_nt: TGTGCCAGCAGCTTGTTGCGGGCTACCACAGAGACCCAGTACTTC
j_call: TRBJ2-1; clone_size: NA; d_call: NA; v_call: TRBV27; cdr3_aa: CASKSLDGGEQFF; cdr3_nt: TGTGCCAGCAAGTCCCTTGACGGCGGGGAGCAGTTCTTC